Sequencing of this T cell receptor (beta chain) was carried out in a study of blood T cells in healthy people across ages. This CDR3 has 15 residues. The germline gives CDR1 MNHEY, CDR2 SVGEGT. Trimming cost V 7 bases and J 6 bases, with 22 bases left between them. A second PCR of roughly 7 to 11 cycles used a sample-barcoded 5' primer and a J-beta primer mix. TCRdb re-analysed the 5' RACE reads in MiXCR, keeping a single row per CDR3 protein. The sample yields fewer than 800,000 distinct CDR3 sequences, over 45% seen once. Material: blood. The sequence came from a woman aged 60-75 years in good health. V and J are TRBV6-2 or TRBV6-3 and TRBJ2-7; D is undetermined. The CDR3 region is CASILEKGRWSEQYF. CDR3 DNA sequence: TGTGCCAGCATTCTCGAGAAAGGTAGATGGAGCGAGCAGTACTTC.